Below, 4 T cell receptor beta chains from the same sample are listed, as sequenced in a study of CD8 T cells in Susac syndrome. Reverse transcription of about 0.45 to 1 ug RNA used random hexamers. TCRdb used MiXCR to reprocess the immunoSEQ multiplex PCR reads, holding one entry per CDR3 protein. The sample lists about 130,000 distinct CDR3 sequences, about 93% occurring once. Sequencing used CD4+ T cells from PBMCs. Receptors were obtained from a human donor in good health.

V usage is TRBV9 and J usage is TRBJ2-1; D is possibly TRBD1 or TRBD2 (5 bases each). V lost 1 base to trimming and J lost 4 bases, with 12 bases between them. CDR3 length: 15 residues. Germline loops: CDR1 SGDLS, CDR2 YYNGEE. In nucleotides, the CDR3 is TGTGCCAGCAGCGTAATCCCGGGACCTTACAATGAGCAGTTCTTC. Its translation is CASSVIPGPYNEQFF.

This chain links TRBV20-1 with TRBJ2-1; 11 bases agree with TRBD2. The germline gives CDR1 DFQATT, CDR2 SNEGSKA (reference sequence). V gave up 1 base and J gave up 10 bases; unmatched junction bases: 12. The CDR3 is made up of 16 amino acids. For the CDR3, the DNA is TGCAGTGCTAGAGCATCCGGGACTAGCGGCCAGGGGGAGCAGTTCTTC. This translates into CSARASGTSGQGEQFF.

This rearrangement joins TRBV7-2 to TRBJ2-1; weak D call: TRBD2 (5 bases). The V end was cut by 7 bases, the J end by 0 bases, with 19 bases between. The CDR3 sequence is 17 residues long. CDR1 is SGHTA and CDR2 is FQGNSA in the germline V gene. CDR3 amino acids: CASTLGRDYSSYNEQFF. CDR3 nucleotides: TGTGCCAGCACCCTTGGCCGAGACTACAGCTCCTACAATGAGCAGTTCTTC.

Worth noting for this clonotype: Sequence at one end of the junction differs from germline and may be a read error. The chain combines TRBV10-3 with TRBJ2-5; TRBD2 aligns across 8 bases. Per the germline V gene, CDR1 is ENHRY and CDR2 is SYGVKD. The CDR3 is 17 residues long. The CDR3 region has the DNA TGTGCCATCAGTCCCCGGGCTAGCGGGCCCCCCCAAGGGACCCAGTACTTC. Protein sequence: CAISPRASGPPQGTQYF.